This T cell receptor (beta chain) was sequenced in a study of T cell changes during pregnancy in multiple sclerosis. Method: immunoSEQ multiplex PCR; TCRdb's copy keeps in-frame clones and lacks some. The sample lists some 51,000 clones; 90% to 95% were seen once. This clone was recorded only once. V was cut by 4 bases and J by 6 bases, with 12 bases left in between. The CDR3 loop spans 14 amino acids. Germline V gene lookup returns CDR1 SGHAT and CDR2 FQNNGV. This chain links TRBV11-2 with TRBJ1-4, with unresolved D. The clonotype originates from a female donor with multiple sclerosis, enrolled in a pregnancy study. The source material was CD4+ T cells from peripheral blood mononuclear cells, sampled in the first trimester of pregnancy. This chain's CDR3 is CASSSRGVDEKLFF. Written as DNA, the CDR3 is TGTGCCAGCAGCTCCCGCGGGGTCGATGAAAAACTGTTTTTT.